Each of the 20 T cell receptor beta chains below was sequenced from the same sample in a study of cytomegalovirus exposure and HLA in healthy donors. The PCR employed 60 Vbeta primers together with 13 Jbeta primers. Profiling relied on immunoSEQ multiplex PCR, and the TCRdb table lists in-frame clones only, not all of them. The data hold some 100,000 clones, with about four fifths observed a single time. Sequencing was done on a sample of PBMCs. The receptors were sampled from a female donor in good health and CMV-seropositive.

This chain joins TRBV2 and TRBJ2-1; the match to TRBD2 covers 8 bases. The V gene end was trimmed by 3 bases and the J gene end by 7 bases; junction bases not matched to a gene: 5. Germline V gene sequence: CDR1 SNHLY, CDR2 FYNNEI. The CDR3 runs 14 residues. The CDR3 is CASSEVAGRNEQFF. The CDR3 bases are TGTGCCAGCAGTGAGGTAGCGGGAAGGAATGAGCAGTTCTTC.

The V and J genes are TRBV30 and TRBJ2-1, with D uncertain. In germline, CDR1 is GTSNPN, CDR2 SVGIG (reference sequence). Trimming left V 5 bases short and J 9 bases short, with 14 bases between. The CDR3 is 12 amino acids. CDR3 sequence reads: CAWDTATGEQFF. Here the CDR3 DNA reads TGTGCCTGGGACACGGCCACCGGTGAGCAGTTCTTC.

The rearrangement links TRBV13 to TRBJ2-5, with 7 positions matching TRBD2. The germline V gene encodes CDR1 PRHDT and CDR2 FYEKMQ (reference sequence). The CDR3 is 15 amino acids. The V and J ends lost 5 bases and 4 bases, in that order; junction bases with no gene match: 10. CDR3 region: CASSIRTSAGETQYF. The DNA of the CDR3 is TGTGCCAGCAGCATCCGGACTAGTGCTGGAGAGACCCAGTACTTC.

The chain recombines TRBV18 with TRBJ2-3; no firm D call. Trimming took 3 bases from V and 6 from J, leaving 10 bases between them. The CDR3 covers 13 residues. Germline V gene lookup returns CDR1 KGHSH and CDR2 LQKENI. CDR3 DNA sequence: TGTGCCAGCTCACCCCGGTCCGGTGATACGCAGTATTTT. Translating gives CASSPRSGDTQYF.

This clone occurred a few times. The rearrangement joins TRBV27 to TRBJ1-5; possibly TRBD1 for D (5 bases). V lost 4 bases and J 4 bases, leaving 14 bases between the germline ends. Germline V gene data show CDR1 as MNHEY and CDR2 as SMNVEV (reference sequence). CDR3 size: 15 residues. CDR3 in amino acids: CASSSLGGGNQPQHF. The CDR3 DNA reads as TGTGCCAGCAGTTCCCTGGGGGGAGGTAATCAGCCCCAGCATTTT.

The sample holds a few counts of this clone. V is TRBV7-6 and J is TRBJ2-1, with 13 bases matching TRBD2. The germline V gene has CDR1 SGHVS and CDR2 FNYEAQ. CDR3 length: 18 amino acids. The trim removed 4 bases at V and 10 bases at J, leaving 16 bases unmatched. In nucleotides, the CDR3 is TGTGCCAGCAGCTCAGAGCGGCCGGGACTAGCGGGATTGAGGGAGCAGTTCTTC. Translation: CASSSERPGLAGLREQFF.

This clone appeared a few times. The genes are TRBV6-5 and TRBJ1-2; D call uncertain. V lost 11 bases, J lost 2 bases, and 9 bases lay in between. From germline, CDR1 is MNHEY and CDR2 SVGAGI. The CDR3 totals 11 residues. CDR3 sequence (DNA): TGTGCCTCGAGGGAAAACTATGGCTACACCTTC. It is translated as CASRENYGYTF.

This clone was detected only a few times. This sequence joins TRBV19 and TRBJ2-7, with 10 bases aligning to TRBD2. The CDR3 covers 14 residues. CDR1 and CDR2 (germline): LNHDA, SQIVND (reference sequence). V was pared by 8 bases and J by 5 bases, with 9 bases of the junction left unmatched. As DNA, the CDR3 is TGTGCCAGTGCAGAAAGCGGGGGGGCACACGAGCAGTACTTC. Its translation is CASAESGGAHEQYF.

This clone was detected only once. The gene calls are TRBV30 and TRBJ2-5; 7 bases line up with TRBD1. The CDR3 contains 14 residues. J lost 7 bases, V lost 0 bases, and 8 bases had no gene match. Germline assignment: CDR1 GTSNPN and CDR2 SVGIG (reference sequence). CDR3 region: CAWSVDRALGTQYF. CDR3 sequence (DNA): TGTGCCTGGAGTGTAGACAGGGCTTTGGGGACCCAGTACTTC.

This rearrangement joins TRBV7-2 to TRBJ2-7, with 7 bases lining up with TRBD1. Germline CDR1 reads SGHTA; CDR2 reads FQGNSA. This CDR3 has 15 amino acids. V lost 5 bases, J lost 4 bases, and 11 bases stayed unmatched. CDR3 DNA: TGTGCCAGCAGCCCTATCCAGGGGGTTATATACGAGCAGTACTTC. Translated: CASSPIQGVIYEQYF. The full variable domain, completed using reference TRBV7-2 and TRBJ2-7, is GAGVSQSPSNKVTEKGKDVELRCDPISGHTALYWYRQSLGQGLEFLIYFQGNSAPDKSGLPSDRFSAERTGGSVSTLTIQRTQQEDSAVYLCASSPIQGVIYEQYFGPGTRLTVT.

The chain combines TRBV29-1 with TRBJ1-2, with 9 bases fitting TRBD1. This CDR3 contains 12 residues. With V trimmed by 2 bases and J by 8 bases, 3 bases remained unmatched. Per germline, CDR1 SQVTM and CDR2 ANQGSEA. The CDR3 DNA reads as TGCAGCGTTGAAATGACAGGGGGAGGCTACACCTTC. Protein product: CSVEMTGGGYTF.

The rearrangement links TRBV30 to TRBJ2-1, with 15 positions matching TRBD2. Germline-derived CDR1 and CDR2 are GTSNPN and SVGIG (reference sequence). J gave up 9 bases and V 8 bases, and 11 bases lay outside the gene matches. This CDR3 contains 15 residues. This CDR3 reads CAGGLAGGGYGEQFF. CDR3 DNA: TGTGCCGGGGGACTAGCGGGGGGAGGCTACGGTGAGCAGTTCTTC.

With respect to this clone: At one of its ends the junction is not consistent with the germline gene, which may arise from a read error. This chain connects TRBV4-1 to TRBJ2-1; maybe TRBD2 (5 bases). CDR3 length: 14 amino acids. The germline CDR1 and CDR2 sequences are MGHRA and YSYEKL. The CDR3 loop is CAGSLTIGVHEQFF. The CDR3 DNA reads TGCGCCGGCAGCCTCACAATCGGGGTCCATGAGCAGTTCTTC.

The V call is TRBV5-1, the J call TRBJ2-1, with 10 bases matching TRBD2. Germline lookup yields CDR1 SGHRS and CDR2 YFSETQ. This CDR3 is built from 15 residues. Germline trimming cut 1 base from V and 5 bases from J; bases unmatched to any gene: 3. CDR3 DNA sequence: TGCGCCAGCAGCTTGCCTAGCGGGGGAAACAATGAGCAGTTCTTC. This encodes CASSLPSGGNNEQFF. Together with reference TRBV5-1 and TRBJ2-1, the CDR3 gives the full variable domain: KAGVTQTPRYLIKTRGQQVTLSCSPISGHRSVSWYQQTPGQGLQFLFEYFSETQRNKGNFPGRFSGRQFSNSRSEMNVSTLELGDSALYLCASSLPSGGNNEQFFGPGTRLTVL.

CDR3 DNA sequence: TGTGCCAGCAGCTTGGGTTACGGGGGGGCGGACGGGGAGCTGTTTTTT. It translates to CASSLGYGGADGELFF. The chain employs TRBV5-4 and TRBJ2-2; TRBD2 matches 8 bases. Germline V gives CDR1 SGHNT, CDR2 YYREEE (reference sequence). Trimming removed 0 bases from V and 7 bases from J; junction bases left unmatched: 8. This CDR3 has 16 amino acids.

This chain uses TRBV29-1 with TRBJ1-2, with D uncertain. This CDR3 has 11 amino acids. Trimming pared 2 bases from V and 6 bases from J, leaving 7 bases between. Per germline, CDR1 SQVTM and CDR2 ANQGSEA. The CDR3 protein is CSVETGNGYTF. The CDR3 DNA reads as TGCAGCGTTGAAACGGGGAATGGCTACACCTTC. Supplemented by reference TRBV29-1 and TRBJ1-2, the full variable domain reads SAVISQKPSRDICQRGTSLTIQCQVDSQVTMMFWYRQQPGQSLTLIATANQGSEATYESGFVIDKFPISRPNLTFSTLTVSNMSPEDSSIYLCSVETGNGYTFGSGTRLTVV.

The CDR3 sequence is CASRGGTGSTDTQYF. The CDR3 nucleotides read TGTGCCAGCCGTGGGGGGACAGGGAGCACAGATACGCAGTATTTT. The genes are TRBV27 and TRBJ2-3, with 9 bases lining up with TRBD1. This CDR3 comprises 15 residues. Germline CDR1 MNHEY, CDR2 SMNVEV (reference sequence). After removal of 8 bases from V and 0 bases from J, the junction contained 6 bases not matched to a gene.

This clone came up once. The V gene is TRBV7-8, the J gene TRBJ2-2, with 15 nucleotides matching TRBD2. After removal of 5 bases from V and 5 bases from J, the junction contained 6 bases not matched to a gene. CDR1 is SGHVS and CDR2 is FQNEAQ in the germline V gene. CDR3 length: 17 residues. CDR3 DNA: TGTGCCAGCAGCCCCCTGGGACTAGCGGGAGGAACCGGGGAGCTGTTTTTT. Its translation: CASSPLGLAGGTGELFF.

V is TRBV2 and J is TRBJ1-1; 7 nucleotides agree with TRBD1. Germline CDR1 reads SNHLY; CDR2 reads FYNNEI. Trimming cost V 4 bases and J 3 bases; bases outside gene matches: 8. The CDR3 consists of 15 residues. In DNA, the CDR3 is TGTGCCAGCAGTGGGCGTACAGGGGACTACACTGAAGCTTTCTTT. Amino acids: CASSGRTGDYTEAFF.

V usage is TRBV5-1 and J usage is TRBJ2-7; a weak D match, TRBD1 (6 bases). V lost 2 bases and J 6 bases, leaving 12 bases between the germline ends. CDR3 size: 13 residues. The germline gives CDR1 SGHRS, CDR2 YFSETQ. The CDR3 DNA reads as TGCGCCAGCAGCTTCGTCGTAGGGGGCGAGCAGTACTTC. Residues: CASSFVVGGEQYF. Complete variable domain (other parts from reference TRBV5-1 and TRBJ2-7): KAGVTQTPRYLIKTRGQQVTLSCSPISGHRSVSWYQQTPGQGLQFLFEYFSETQRNKGNFPGRFSGRQFSNSRSEMNVSTLELGDSALYLCASSFVVGGEQYFGPGTRLTVT.